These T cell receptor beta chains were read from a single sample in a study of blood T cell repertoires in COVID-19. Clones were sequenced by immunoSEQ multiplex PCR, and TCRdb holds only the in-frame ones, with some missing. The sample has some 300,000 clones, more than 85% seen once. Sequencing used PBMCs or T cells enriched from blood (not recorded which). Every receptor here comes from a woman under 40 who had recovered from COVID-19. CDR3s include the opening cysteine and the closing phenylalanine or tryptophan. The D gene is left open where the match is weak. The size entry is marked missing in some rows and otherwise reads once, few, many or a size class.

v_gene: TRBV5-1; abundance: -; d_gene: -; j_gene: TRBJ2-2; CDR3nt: TGCGCCAGCAGCTTGGAACTCTTTAACACCGGGGAGCTGTTTTTT; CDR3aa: CASSLELFNTGELFF
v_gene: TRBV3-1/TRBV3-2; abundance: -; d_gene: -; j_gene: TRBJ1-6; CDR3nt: TGTGCCAGCAGCCAAGACGGTCGGGGCTATAATTCACCCCTCCACTTT; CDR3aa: CASSQDGRGYNSPLHF
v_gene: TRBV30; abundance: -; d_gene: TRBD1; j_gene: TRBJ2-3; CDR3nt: TGTGCCACCCCCGACAGGGTAAAAGGAGATACGCAGTATTTT; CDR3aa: CATPDRVKGDTQYF
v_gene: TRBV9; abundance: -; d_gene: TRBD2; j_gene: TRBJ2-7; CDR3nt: TGTGCCAGCAGCGTGCGAGCGGGGTACTACGAGCAGTACTTC; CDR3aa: CASSVRAGYYEQYF
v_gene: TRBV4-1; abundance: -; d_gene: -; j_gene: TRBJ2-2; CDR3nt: TGCGCCAGCAGCCAAGCGGGGGTTTTACCCGGGGAGCTGTTTTTT; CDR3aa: CASSQAGVLPGELFF
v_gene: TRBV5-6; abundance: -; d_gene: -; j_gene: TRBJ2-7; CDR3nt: TGTGCCAGCAGCTTGGTTAGCTGGGTTTCGGGCGAGCAGTACTTC; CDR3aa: CASSLVSWVSGEQYF
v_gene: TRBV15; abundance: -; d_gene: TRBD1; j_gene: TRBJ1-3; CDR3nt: TGTGCCACCAGCAGAGATAGGACAGGGGGCGGAAACACCATATATTTT; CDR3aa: CATSRDRTGGGNTIYF
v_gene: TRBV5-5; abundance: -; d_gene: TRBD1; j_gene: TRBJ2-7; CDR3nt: TGTGCCAGCAGACGGACAGGGGGCAGCTACGAGCAGTACTTC; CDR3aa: CASRRTGGSYEQYF
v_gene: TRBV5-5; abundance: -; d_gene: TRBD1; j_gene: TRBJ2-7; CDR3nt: TGTGCCAGCAGCTTGGGGTCAGGGGGTTACTACGAGCAGTACTTC; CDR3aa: CASSLGSGGYYEQYF
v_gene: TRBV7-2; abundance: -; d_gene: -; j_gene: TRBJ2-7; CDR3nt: TGTGCCAGCAGCTTAGTTCCAGGCCCCTACGAGCAGTACTTC; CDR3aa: CASSLVPGPYEQYF
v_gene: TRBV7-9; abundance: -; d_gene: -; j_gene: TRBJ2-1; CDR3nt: TGTGCCAGCAGCTTAACACAGACAGCCCCTAATGAGCAGTTCTTC; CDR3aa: CASSLTQTAPNEQFF
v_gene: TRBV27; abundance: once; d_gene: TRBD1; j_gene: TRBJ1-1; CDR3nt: TGTGCCAGCAGCCCCGGACAGGCAAACACTGAAGCTTTCTTT; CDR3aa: CASSPGQANTEAFF
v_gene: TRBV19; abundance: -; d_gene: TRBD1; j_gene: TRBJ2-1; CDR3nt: TGTGCCAGTACCACGGGACAGGTCTACAATGAGCAGTTCTTC; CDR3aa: CASTTGQVYNEQFF
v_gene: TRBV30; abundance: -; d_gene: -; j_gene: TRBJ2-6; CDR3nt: TGTGCCTGGAGTAACGGTGGCTCTGGGGCCAACGTCCTGACTTTC; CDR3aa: CAWSNGGSGANVLTF
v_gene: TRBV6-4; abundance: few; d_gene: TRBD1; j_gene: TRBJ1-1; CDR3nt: TGTGCCAGCAGTGCAGGGGGCCAGGACACTGAAGCTTTCTTT; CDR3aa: CASSAGGQDTEAFF
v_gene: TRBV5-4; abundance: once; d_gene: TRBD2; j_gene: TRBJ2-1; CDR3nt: TGTGCCAGCAGCTTCGGACTAGCGGGGGGCCGGAATGAGCAGTTCTTC; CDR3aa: CASSFGLAGGRNEQFF
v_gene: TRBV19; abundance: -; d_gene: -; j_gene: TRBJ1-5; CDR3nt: TGTGCCAGTAGGATGGGCGGGGAGCTTAGCAATCAGCCCCAGCATTTT; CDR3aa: CASRMGGELSNQPQHF
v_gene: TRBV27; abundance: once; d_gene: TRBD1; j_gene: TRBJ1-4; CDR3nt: TGTGCCAGCAGTTCGACAGGGAAACTGTTTTTT; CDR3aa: CASSSTGKLFF
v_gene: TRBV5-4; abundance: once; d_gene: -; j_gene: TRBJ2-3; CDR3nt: TGTGCCAGCGGGGCACCCTCCCGCACAGATACGCAGTATTTT; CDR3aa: CASGAPSRTDTQYF
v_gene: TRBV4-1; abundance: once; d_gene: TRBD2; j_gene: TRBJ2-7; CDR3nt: TGCGCCAGCAGCCAAGGGGGACTAGCGGAAATCAGCTCCTACGAGCAGTACTTC; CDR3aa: CASSQGGLAEISSYEQYF
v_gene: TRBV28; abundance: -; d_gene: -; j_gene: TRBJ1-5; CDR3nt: TGTGCCAGCAGGGAACAGGTGACCAATCAGCCCCAGCATTTT; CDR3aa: CASREQVTNQPQHF
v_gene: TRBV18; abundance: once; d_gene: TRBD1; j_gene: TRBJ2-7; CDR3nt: TGTGCCAGCTCAGGGACAGCTACCACCTACGAGCAGTACTTC; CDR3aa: CASSGTATTYEQYF
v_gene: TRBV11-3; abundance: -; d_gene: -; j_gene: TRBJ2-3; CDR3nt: TGTGCCAGCAGCCAGGTTAGGGGAGATACGCAGTATTTT; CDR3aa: CASSQVRGDTQYF
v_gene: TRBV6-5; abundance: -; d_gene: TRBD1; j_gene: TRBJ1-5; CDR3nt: TGTGCCAGCAGCACAGGGGCCAATCAGCCCCAGCATTTT; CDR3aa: CASSTGANQPQHF
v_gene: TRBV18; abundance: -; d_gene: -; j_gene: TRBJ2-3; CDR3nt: TGTGCCAGCTCACCTCTACAGGGCACAGATACGCAGTATTTT; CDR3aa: CASSPLQGTDTQYF
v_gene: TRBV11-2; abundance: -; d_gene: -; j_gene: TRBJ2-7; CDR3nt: TGTGCCAGCAGCTTTGCCGTACCCGACAGGATTAAAGAGCAGTACTTC; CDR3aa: CASSFAVPDRIKEQYF